This entry lists 16 T cell receptor beta chains sequenced from one sample in a study of cytomegalovirus exposure and HLA in healthy donors. Amplification used 60 Vbeta primers and 13 Jbeta primers. TCRdb keeps only in-frame clones here, not all; method: immunoSEQ multiplex PCR. The data show 100,000 or so clones, roughly four fifths seen once. The sample consisted of PBMCs. The receptors stem from a man aged 45-60 years in good health and CMV-seronegative.

This clone was observed a few times. J is TRBJ1-1 and V is TRBV27; D gene ambiguous. The germline V and J ends were trimmed by 5 bases and 6 bases, with 13 bases remaining between them. Looked up from germline, CDR1 is MNHEY and CDR2 is SMNVEV (reference sequence). This CDR3 contains 13 residues. Written as DNA, the CDR3 is TGTGCCAGCAGTCCACGGGGAGCGGCTGAAGCTTTCTTT. Amino acids: CASSPRGAAEAFF.

This chain connects TRBV6-1 to TRBJ2-5; 11 positions match TRBD2. Germline values: CDR1 MNHNS, CDR2 SASEGT. This CDR3 is 14 amino acids long. J lost 4 bases, V lost 7 bases, and 5 bases had no gene match. This CDR3 is CASILAGGRETQYF. CDR3 nucleotides: TGTGCCAGCATCCTAGCGGGGGGAAGAGAGACCCAGTACTTC.

The V and J genes are TRBV12-5 and TRBJ2-3; TRBD1 matches 7 bases. CDR1 LGHNT and CDR2 FRNRAP come from the germline V gene. The CDR3 length is 16 residues. Trimming removed 5 bases from V and 4 bases from J; junction bases left unmatched: 12. CDR3 in DNA: TGTGCTAGTGGTCTCGAGTTGGGGCAGGGGGCAGATACGCAGTATTTT. This translates into CASGLELGQGADTQYF.

This clone was detected only a few times. This chain's CDR3 is CACTGLPGQPQHF. The CDR3 DNA is TGTGCCTGCACGGGACTCCCGGGTCAGCCCCAGCATTTT. The chain carries TRBV30 and TRBJ1-5; the D gene is possibly TRBD1 (5 bases). Per germline, CDR1 GTSNPN and CDR2 SVGIG (reference sequence). The CDR3 contains 13 residues. V was shortened by 6 bases and J by 6 bases, with 15 bases between the two germline ends.

This rearrangement joins TRBV5-6 to TRBJ2-7; D perhaps matches TRBD1 (6 bases). Between the trimmed V and J ends, which lost 4 bases and 3 bases, there was a span of 17 bases. The CDR3 is made up of 15 amino acids. Germline V gene sequence: CDR1 SGHDT, CDR2 YYEEEE. CDR3 DNA: TGTGCCAGCAGCCCCTATGACAGGCTCGGCTACGAGCAGTACTTC. Amino acids: CASSPYDRLGYEQYF.

The chain has TRBV21-1 and TRBJ2-2; the table's D call of TRBD1 was not tested on the DNA. TRBV21-1 is a recognized pseudogene. The CDR3 totals 18 residues. The CDR3 nucleotides are TGTGCCAGCAGCAAAGCGCTTGACAGGCCATACAACACCGGGGAGCTGTTTTTT. It yields the protein CASSKALDRPYNTGELFF.

This chain joins TRBV15 and TRBJ2-2; TRBD1 matches at 11 bases. The germline gives CDR1 LNHNV, CDR2 YYDKDF (reference sequence). CDR3 length: 16 residues. Losses at the gene ends were 4 bases for V and 4 bases for J; bases not matched to a gene: 5. The CDR3 DNA reads TGTGCCACCAGCACATACGGGACAGGGGGCACCGGGGAGCTGTTTTTT. Translating gives CATSTYGTGGTGELFF.

This chain uses TRBV20-1 with TRBJ1-1; no clear D gene. CDR3 length equals 10 residues. Trimming cost V 6 bases and J 0 bases, with 2 bases left between them. The germline V gene has CDR1 DFQATT and CDR2 SNEGSKA (reference sequence). The CDR3 protein is CSALNTEAFF. The CDR3, as DNA: TGCAGTGCCTTGAACACTGAAGCTTTCTTT.

V gene TRBV6-1 combines with J gene TRBJ1-5; D possibly corresponds to TRBD1 (5 bases). The length of the CDR3 is 13 residues. Deletions cut 4 bases from V and 2 bases from J, with 6 bases between. CDR1 is MNHNS, CDR2 SASEGT, per germline. The CDR3 nucleotides read TGTGCCAGCAGTGTGACAGGCAATCAGCCCCAGCATTTT. Its protein is CASSVTGNQPQHF.

The rearrangement uses TRBV6-5 and TRBJ2-7, with D possibly matching TRBD1 (6 bases). The CDR3 has 14 amino acids. Germline V lookup: CDR1 MNHEY, CDR2 SVGAGI. Trimming took 6 bases from V and 5 from J, leaving 17 bases between them. As DNA, the CDR3 is TGTGCCAGCAGGCGACCCCAGGGGTCCCACGAGCAGTACTTC. Translating gives CASRRPQGSHEQYF.

This clone was seen a few times. DNA of the CDR3: TGCGCCAGCAGCTTGTTTCGAGGGGGAGATACGCAGTATTTT. Translating gives CASSLFRGGDTQYF. The chain couples TRBV5-1 to TRBJ2-3, with TRBD1 as a possible D gene (6 bases). V gave up 1 base and J gave up 5 bases, with 11 bases separating them. Germline values: CDR1 SGHRS, CDR2 YFSETQ. The CDR3 covers 14 residues. The full variable domain, its missing parts supplied by reference TRBV5-1 and TRBJ2-3, is KAGVTQTPRYLIKTRGQQVTLSCSPISGHRSVSWYQQTPGQGLQFLFEYFSETQRNKGNFPGRFSGRQFSNSRSEMNVSTLELGDSALYLCASSLFRGGDTQYFGPGTRLTVL.

The table lists this clone with a few counts. The genes are TRBV30 and TRBJ1-2, with D tentatively TRBD1 (5 bases). CDR1 is GTSNPN, CDR2 SVGIG, per germline (reference sequence). This CDR3 is 14 amino acids long. Trimming stripped 8 bases from V and 3 bases from J, with 19 bases between. CDR3 sequence (DNA): TGTGCCCGCCGTGGGGGGTCCATCCACTATGGCTACACCTTC. This codes for CARRGGSIHYGYTF.

The chain combines TRBV5-6 with TRBJ1-5; 11 bases fit TRBD1. Germline V lookup: CDR1 SGHDT, CDR2 YYEEEE. CDR3 size: 14 residues. V lost 4 bases and J lost 7; bases outside the gene matches: 4. CDR3 region: CASSRDRGMQPQHF. The CDR3 nucleotides are TGTGCCAGCAGCCGGGACAGGGGGATGCAGCCCCAGCATTTT.

V is TRBV5-5 and J is TRBJ1-5, with 8 positions matching TRBD1. Trimming removed 6 bases from V and 4 bases from J; junction bases left unmatched: 3. CDR1 is SGHKS, CDR2 YYEKEE, per germline (reference sequence). The CDR3 loop spans 13 amino acids. Here the CDR3 reads CASTWTGNQPQHF. CDR3 DNA: TGTGCCAGCACCTGGACAGGGAATCAGCCCCAGCATTTT.

V gene TRBV7-8 combines with J gene TRBJ1-1; TRBD1 might be the D (6 bases). Germline V gene data show CDR1 as SGHVS and CDR2 as FQNEAQ. The CDR3 runs to 15 residues. The V end lost 1 base, the J end lost 6 bases, and 15 bases lay between the germline ends. The CDR3 is CASSLVGGASPEAFF. The CDR3 DNA reads as TGTGCCAGCAGCTTAGTTGGGGGGGCGTCTCCTGAAGCTTTCTTT. Complete variable domain (other parts from reference TRBV7-8 and TRBJ1-1): GAGVSQSPRYKVAKRGQDVALRCDPISGHVSLFWYQQALGQGPEFLTYFQNEAQLDKSGLPSDRFFAERPEGSVSTLKIQRTQQEDSAVYLCASSLVGGASPEAFFGQGTRLTVV.

This clone was found once. The genes are TRBV28 and TRBJ1-2, with 7 nucleotides matching TRBD1. Germline V CDR1 and CDR2: MDHEN, SYDVKM. The CDR3 sequence is 15 residues long. Losses at the gene ends were 5 bases for V and 4 bases for J; bases not matched to a gene: 10. CDR3 loop: CASSDSQGNVYGYTF. The CDR3 coding sequence is TGTGCCAGCAGTGACTCACAGGGGAACGTCTATGGCTACACCTTC.